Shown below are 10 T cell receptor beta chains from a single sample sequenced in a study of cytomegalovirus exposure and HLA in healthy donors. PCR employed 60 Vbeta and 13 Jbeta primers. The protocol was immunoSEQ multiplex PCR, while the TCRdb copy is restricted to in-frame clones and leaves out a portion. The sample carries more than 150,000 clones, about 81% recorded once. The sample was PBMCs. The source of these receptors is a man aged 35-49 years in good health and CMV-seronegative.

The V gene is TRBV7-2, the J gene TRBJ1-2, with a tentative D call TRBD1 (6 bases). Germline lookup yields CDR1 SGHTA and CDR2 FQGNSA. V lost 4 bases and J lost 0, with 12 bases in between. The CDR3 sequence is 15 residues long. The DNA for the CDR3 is TGTGCCAGCAGCTCCCGGACAGCTACTAACTATGGCTACACCTTC. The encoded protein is CASSSRTATNYGYTF.

The CDR3: CASSYGLGETQYF. The DNA of the CDR3 is TGTGCCAGCAGTTACGGACTGGGGGAGACCCAGTACTTC. This rearrangement joins TRBV6-5 to TRBJ2-5; D may be TRBD2 (5 bases). The CDR3 spans 13 residues. Trimming cost V 2 bases and J 5 bases, with 9 bases left between them. Germline-derived CDR1 and CDR2 are MNHEY and SVGAGI.

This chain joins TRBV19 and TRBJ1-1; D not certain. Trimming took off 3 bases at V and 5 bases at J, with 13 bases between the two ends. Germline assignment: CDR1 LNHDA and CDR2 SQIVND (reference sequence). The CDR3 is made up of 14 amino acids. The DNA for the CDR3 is TGTGCCAGTAGTATTAGCGGGATACGGACTGAAGCTTTCTTT. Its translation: CASSISGIRTEAFF. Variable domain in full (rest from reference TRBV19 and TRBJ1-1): DGGITQSPKYLFRKEGQNVTLSCEQNLNHDAMYWYRQDPGQGLRLIYYSQIVNDFQKGDIAEGYSVSREKKESFPLTVTSAQKNPTAFYLCASSISGIRTEAFFGQGTRLTVV.

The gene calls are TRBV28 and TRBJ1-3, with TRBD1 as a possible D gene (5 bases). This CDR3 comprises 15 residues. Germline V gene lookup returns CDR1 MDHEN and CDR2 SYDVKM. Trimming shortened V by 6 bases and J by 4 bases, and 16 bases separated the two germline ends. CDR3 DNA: TGTGCCAGCAGCCCCTTCAGGGTCTCAGGAAACACCATATATTTT. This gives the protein CASSPFRVSGNTIYF.

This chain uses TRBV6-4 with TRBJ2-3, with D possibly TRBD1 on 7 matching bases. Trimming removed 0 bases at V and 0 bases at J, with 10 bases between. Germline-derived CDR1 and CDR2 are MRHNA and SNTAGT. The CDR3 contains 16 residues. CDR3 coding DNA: TGTGCCAGCAGTGACTCTCAGGGGGGAAGCACAGATACGCAGTATTTT. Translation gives CASSDSQGGSTDTQYF.

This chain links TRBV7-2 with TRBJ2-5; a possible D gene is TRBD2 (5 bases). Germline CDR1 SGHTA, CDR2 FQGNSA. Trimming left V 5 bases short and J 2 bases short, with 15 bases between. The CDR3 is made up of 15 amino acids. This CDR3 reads CASSVYTGKQETQYF. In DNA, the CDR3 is TGTGCCAGCAGCGTTTACACCGGGAAGCAAGAGACCCAGTACTTC.

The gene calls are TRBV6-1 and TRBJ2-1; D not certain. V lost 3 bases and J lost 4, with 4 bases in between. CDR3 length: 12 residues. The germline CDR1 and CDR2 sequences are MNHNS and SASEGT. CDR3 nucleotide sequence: TGTGCCAGCAGTGAGCGGTACAATGAGCAGTTCTTC. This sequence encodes CASSERYNEQFF.

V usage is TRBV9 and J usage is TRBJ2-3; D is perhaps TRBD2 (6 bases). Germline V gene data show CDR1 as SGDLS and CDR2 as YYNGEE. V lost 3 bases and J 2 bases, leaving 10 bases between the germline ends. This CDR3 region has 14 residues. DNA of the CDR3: TGTGCCAGCAGCGGGGGGACTCACACAGATACGCAGTATTTT. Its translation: CASSGGTHTDTQYF.

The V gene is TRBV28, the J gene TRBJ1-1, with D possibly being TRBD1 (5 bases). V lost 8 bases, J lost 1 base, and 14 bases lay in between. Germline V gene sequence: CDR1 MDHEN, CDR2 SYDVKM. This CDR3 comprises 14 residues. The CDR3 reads CASWNRQKNTEAFF. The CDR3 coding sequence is TGTGCCAGCTGGAATCGACAGAAGAACACTGAAGCTTTCTTT. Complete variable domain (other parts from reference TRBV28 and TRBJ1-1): DVKVTQSSRYLVKRTGEKVFLECVQDMDHENMFWYRQDPGLGLRLIYFSYDVKMKEKGDIPEGYSVSREKKERFSLILESASTNQTSMYLCASWNRQKNTEAFFGQGTRLTVV.

CDR3 nucleotides: TGCAGCGTTGGAGGACTTGAGCCAGGGCCCCAGCATTTT. This gives the protein CSVGGLEPGPQHF. The chain joins TRBV29-1 to TRBJ1-5; D is unresolved. CDR1 is SQVTM, CDR2 ANQGSEA, per germline. The CDR3 totals 13 residues. The V end lost 4 bases, the J end lost 9 bases, and 16 bases lay between the germline ends.